The 17 T cell receptor beta chains below come from one sample, sequenced in a study of blood T cell repertoires in COVID-19 (dated by TCRdb to 2018 to 2021). The library relied on the immunoSEQ multiplex PCR assay. Sourced from immuneACCESS, this table was stored by TCRdb with only in-frame sequences that have V and J called. A share of the clones is absent; for the studies checked, an unresolved V gene accounts for under half, and the remainder has no known explanation. Present in this sample are fewer than 250,000 clones, around 84% of which were seen just once. The ten largest clones represent about 20% of the sample. The sequencing input was peripheral blood. These receptors all stem from a human donor in a cohort sampled during active COVID-19.

The genes are TRBV7-9 and TRBJ2-1; 8 nucleotides align to TRBD2. Trimming cost V 1 base and J 2 bases; bases outside gene matches: 10. The CDR3 spans 18 residues. Germline V gene data show CDR1 as SEHNR and CDR2 as FQNEAQ (reference sequence). The CDR3 region is CASSLGVGLVGPYNEQFF. The DNA of the CDR3 is TGTGCCAGCAGCTTAGGGGTGGGACTAGTTGGGCCCTACAATGAGCAGTTCTTC. Combining the CDR3 with reference TRBV7-9 and TRBJ2-1 gives the whole variable domain DTGVSQNPRHKITKRGQNVTFRCDPISEHNRLYWYRQTLGQGPEFLTYFQNEAQLEKSRLLSDRFSAERPKGSFSTLEIQRTEQGDSAMYLCASSLGVGLVGPYNEQFFGPGTRLTVL.

The chain links TRBV30 to TRBJ1-5; no definite D call. Trimming took off 8 bases at V and 4 bases at J, with 18 bases between the two ends. Germline assignment: CDR1 GTSNPN and CDR2 SVGIG (reference sequence). CDR3 length: 14 amino acids. The CDR3 protein is CAALLTNANQPQHF. The CDR3 nucleotides read TGTGCCGCACTACTCACAAACGCTAATCAGCCCCAGCATTTT. Variable domain in full (rest from reference TRBV30 and TRBJ1-5): SQTIHQWPATLVQPVGSPLSLECTVEGTSNPNLYWYRQAAGRGLQLLFYSVGIGQISSEVPQNLSASRPQDRQFILSSKKLLLSDSGFYLCAALLTNANQPQHFGDGTRLSIL.

Points on this clone: This specimen includes other DNA sequences encoding the same CDR3. The rearrangement uses TRBV5-1 and TRBJ2-1, with 8 bases fitting TRBD1. V gave up 4 bases and J gave up 4 bases; unmatched junction bases: 7. Germline values: CDR1 SGHRS, CDR2 YFSETQ. The CDR3 is 15 residues long. This chain's CDR3 is CASSPGQGAYNEQFF. CDR3 coding DNA: TGCGCCAGCAGCCCTGGACAGGGCGCTTACAATGAGCAGTTCTTC.

V and J are TRBV11-2 and TRBJ1-1; D not certain. Trimming left V 6 bases short and J 4 bases short, with 15 bases between. This CDR3 is built from 14 residues. In germline, CDR1 is SGHAT, CDR2 FQNNGV. The DNA for the CDR3 is TGTGCCAGCAGACCGGGTTATCGGGGCACTGAAGCTTTCTTT. It translates to CASRPGYRGTEAFF.

This clone was seen once. This chain links TRBV29-1 with TRBJ2-5, with 7 bases aligning to TRBD2. CDR3 length: 14 residues. Germline V gene data show CDR1 as SQVTM and CDR2 as ANQGSEA. Germline trimming cut 4 bases from V and 4 bases from J; bases unmatched to any gene: 9. The CDR3 DNA follows: TGCAGCGTTGTAGTCTGGGGAGGGTTAGAGACCCAGTACTTC. It translates to CSVVVWGGLETQYF.

The gene calls are TRBV5-4 and TRBJ2-1, with 9 bases aligning to TRBD2. The CDR3 totals 13 residues. The germline V gene encodes CDR1 SGHNT and CDR2 YYREEE (reference sequence). V trimming: 1 base; J trimming: 7 bases; junction bases outside the gene matches: 0. The CDR3 reads CASSLTSGNEQFF. In DNA, the CDR3 is TGTGCCAGCAGCTTGACTAGCGGGAATGAGCAGTTCTTC. Based on the CDR3 plus reference TRBV5-4 and TRBJ2-1, the full variable domain is ETGVTQSPTHLIKTRGQQVTLRCSSQSGHNTVSWYQQALGQGPQFIFQYYREEENGRGNFPPRFSGLQFPNYSSELNVNALELDDSALYLCASSLTSGNEQFFGPGTRLTVL.

The chain links TRBV2 to TRBJ1-1; weak D call: TRBD1 (6 bases). The V gene's germline CDR1 is SNHLY and CDR2 FYNNEI. The CDR3 runs to 14 residues. Trimming cost V 0 bases and J 8 bases, with 13 bases left between them. This CDR3 is CASSEAQGIKEAFF. The CDR3 DNA is TGTGCCAGCAGTGAAGCGCAGGGGATAAAAGAAGCTTTCTTT.

This clone was found many times. V gene TRBV28 combines with J gene TRBJ2-7; perhaps TRBD2 as D (6 bases). CDR1 is MDHEN and CDR2 is SYDVKM in the germline V gene. Trimming took off 3 bases at V and 2 bases at J, with 14 bases between the two ends. The CDR3 is made up of 15 amino acids. In nucleotides, the CDR3 is TGTGCCAGCAGTTTGTACGGCGGGATCACCTACGAGCAGTACTTC. This encodes CASSLYGGITYEQYF.

V gene TRBV5-1 combines with J gene TRBJ2-2; 12 bases are shared with TRBD2. This CDR3 is 19 amino acids long. J lost 5 bases, V lost 4 bases, and 15 bases had no gene match. Germline CDR1 and CDR2: SGHRS and YFSETQ. CDR3 sequence: CASSPVAITSGRRTGELFF. The CDR3 nucleotides are TGCGCCAGCAGCCCTGTAGCCATCACTAGCGGGAGGCGGACCGGGGAGCTGTTTTTT. Full variable domain (rest looked up from reference TRBV5-1 and TRBJ2-2): KAGVTQTPRYLIKTRGQQVTLSCSPISGHRSVSWYQQTPGQGLQFLFEYFSETQRNKGNFPGRFSGRQFSNSRSEMNVSTLELGDSALYLCASSPVAITSGRRTGELFFGEGSRLTVL.

The chain links TRBV6-5 to TRBJ1-5; 7 positions agree with TRBD1. Germline V gives CDR1 MNHEY, CDR2 SVGAGI. This CDR3 has 13 amino acids. V lost 8 bases to trimming and J lost 6 bases; unmatched junction nucleotides: 7. CDR3 nucleotides: TGTGCCAGCGGACAGACAGGGACTCAGCCCCAGCATTTT. Its protein is CASGQTGTQPQHF.

This clone has a handful of counts. V and J are TRBV20-1 and TRBJ1-1; unclear D gene. Germline lookup yields CDR1 DFQATT and CDR2 SNEGSKA (reference sequence). The V gene lost 7 bases and the J gene lost 11 bases, with 17 bases spanning the gap. The CDR3 is 11 residues long. The CDR3 DNA sequence: TGCAGTGTTAAGCCCCGGGAGGTCGCTTTCTTT. Translated: CSVKPREVAFF.

The V and J genes are TRBV18 and TRBJ2-7, with 7 bases fitting TRBD1. V lost 2 bases and J lost 4; bases outside the gene matches: 2. CDR3 length equals 13 residues. CDR1 and CDR2 (germline): KGHSH, LQKENI. The CDR3 sequence: CASSPKGQYEQYV. The CDR3 DNA follows: TGTGCCAGCTCACCAAAGGGACAGTACGAGCAGTACGTC.

This clone has just a few counts. The rearrangement links TRBV7-2 to TRBJ1-5; D is uncertain. The CDR3 is 12 residues long. Trimming took off 3 bases at V and 5 bases at J, with 5 bases between the two ends. Looked up from germline, CDR1 is SGHTA and CDR2 is FQGNSA. The CDR3 nucleotides are TGTGCCAGCAGCTTCCTAGATCAGCCCCAGCATTTT. It codes for CASSFLDQPQHF.

This chain connects TRBV2 to TRBJ2-5; the D gene is possibly TRBD2 (7 bases). Germline-derived CDR1 and CDR2 are SNHLY and FYNNEI. The CDR3 runs to 14 residues. Trimming removed 4 bases at V and 5 bases at J, with 14 bases between. The CDR3 coding sequence is TGTGCCAGCAGTGTCAGGGGAGGGTTGGAGACCCAGTACTTC. Residues: CASSVRGGLETQYF.

The chain recombines TRBV7-9 with TRBJ2-5, with D possibly matching TRBD1 (6 bases). In germline, CDR1 is SEHNR, CDR2 FQNEAQ (reference sequence). The CDR3 has 15 amino acids. V was trimmed by 5 bases and J by 4 bases, leaving 17 bases between them. The CDR3 bases are TGTGCCAGCAGCCAACTAGGACAGACGAGAGAGACCCAGTACTTC. Translating gives CASSQLGQTRETQYF.

This rearrangement joins TRBV5-1 to TRBJ2-7, with a tentative D call TRBD2 (5 bases). The CDR3 length is 13 residues. V lost 1 base to trimming and J lost 7 bases, with 12 bases between them. Looked up from germline, CDR1 is SGHRS and CDR2 is YFSETQ. CDR3 residues: CASSLKQSGEQYF. Written as DNA, the CDR3 is TGCGCCAGCAGCTTGAAACAGTCGGGGGAGCAGTACTTC. Complete variable domain (other parts from reference TRBV5-1 and TRBJ2-7): KAGVTQTPRYLIKTRGQQVTLSCSPISGHRSVSWYQQTPGQGLQFLFEYFSETQRNKGNFPGRFSGRQFSNSRSEMNVSTLELGDSALYLCASSLKQSGEQYFGPGTRLTVT.

This clone was seen only a few times. The chain uses TRBV7-9 and TRBJ1-1; perhaps TRBD1 as D (5 bases). CDR1 is SEHNR, CDR2 FQNEAQ, per germline (reference sequence). Between the trimmed V and J ends, which lost 6 bases and 4 bases, there was a span of 12 bases. This CDR3 is 13 amino acids long. The CDR3 DNA reads as TGTGCCAGCAGTTCAGGGTCGGGCACTGAAGCTTTCTTT. As protein: CASSSGSGTEAFF.